The clone carrying this T cell receptor beta chain was detected only a few times. This CDR3 is built from 15 residues. V shed 5 bases and J shed 4 bases, with 15 bases lying between them. In germline, CDR1 is SGHAT, CDR2 FQNNGV. The data were taken from a study of blood T cell repertoires in COVID-19. Turning to the study itself: Sources were T cells, B-cell-depleted T cells, or PBMCs; the material itself was cDNA or gDNA.

Study members were between about 18 and 100 years old and lived in some 26 US regions. Generated by immunoSEQ multiplex PCR, the TCRdb table keeps only in-frame clones and is missing some. Of roughly 150,000 clones detected, 70% to 90% appear once; the ten largest clones hold 4.5% to 7.5%. The sample was PBMCs or T cells enriched from blood (not recorded which). This receptor was taken from a man aged 35 to 55 who had recovered from COVID-19. The V and J genes are TRBV11-2 and TRBJ2-1; D is unresolved. The CDR3 region has the DNA TGTGCCAGCAGCCCCTATCAAACGTTTTACAATGAGCAGTTCTTC. Residues: CASSPYQTFYNEQFF.